The present T cell receptor beta chain was sequenced within a study of blood T cell repertoires in COVID-19. CDR1 and CDR2 from the germline V gene are MDHEN and SYDVKM. There are 14 residues in the CDR3. The V gene lost 6 bases and the J gene lost 8 bases, with 19 bases spanning the gap. Original handling: Counts of nucleated cells, estimated from reference gene primer amplification, were obtained. Profiled with immunoSEQ multiplex PCR; TCRdb holds only in-frame clones, not every one. V and J calls and clone size are copied from that table; D and trimming were computed from the DNA. This sample yields fewer than 350,000 clones, of which 87% are seen a single time; approximately 7.8% belongs to the top ten.

Input material: peripheral blood. J is TRBJ1-2 and V is TRBV28, with D possibly being TRBD1 (6 bases). This clonotype was sampled from a woman between 50 and 59 years old who had recovered from COVID-19. CDR3 region: CASREIRGSRGYTF. The CDR3 coding sequence is TGTGCCAGCAGGGAAATCAGGGGATCACGGGGCTACACCTTC.